This is a list of T cell receptor beta chains from one sample in a study of blood T cells in healthy people across ages. TCRdb used MiXCR to reprocess the 5' RACE reads, holding one entry per CDR3 protein. The repertoire consists of roughly 830,000 distinct CDR3 sequences, with 60% to 80% occurring once and the leading ten covering 28%. Sequenced: blood. The receptors were gathered from a young man in good health. Both conserved end residues are part of each CDR3. A D gene is named only where the DNA matches it firmly. Clone size is stated in some rows and not others, as once, few, many or a class when expanded.

clone_size	v_call	d_call	j_call	cdr3_aa	cdr3_nt
few	TRBV9	.	TRBJ1-4	CASSPRGRASVSEKLFF	TGTGCCAGCAGCCCCCGGGGTCGTGCTTCCGTATCCGAAAAACTGTTTTTT
.	TRBV9	TRBD1	TRBJ2-1	CASSVTGDNEQFF	TGTGCCAGCAGCGTAACAGGGGACAATGAGCAGTTCTTC
.	TRBV7-2	TRBD2	TRBJ2-2	CASSLDPSGGAGRAGELFF	TGTGCCAGCAGCTTAGATCCCAGCGGGGGGGCCGGGAGAGCCGGGGAGCTGTTTTTT
.	TRBV29-1	.	TRBJ1-2	CSVEVVVEGGGYTF	TGCAGCGTTGAAGTTGTTGTAGAGGGGGGTGGCTACACCTTC
.	TRBV4-3	.	TRBJ2-7	CASSQVAGSISYEQYF	TGCGCCAGCAGCCAGGTGGCCGGGAGCATCTCCTACGAGCAGTACTTC
.	TRBV28	.	TRBJ1-5	CASSAGTPGGDGNQPQHF	TGTGCCAGCAGTGCCGGGACACCGGGGGGGGATGGCAATCAGCCCCAGCATTTT
.	TRBV29-1	.	TRBJ2-7	CSVGNPSSYEQYF	TGCAGCGTTGGGAATCCGAGCTCCTACGAGCAGTACTTC
.	TRBV27	.	TRBJ2-2	CASSQKASLTGELFF	TGTGCCAGCAGCCAAAAGGCTAGCCTCACCGGGGAGCTGTTTTTT
.	TRBV6-6	TRBD1	TRBJ1-1	CASNPPGTANTEAFF	TGTGCCAGCAACCCCCCCGGGACAGCGAACACTGAAGCTTTCTTT
.	TRBV2	TRBD2	TRBJ2-5	CASSEGRSRGGLETQYF	TGTGCCAGCAGTGAGGGACGGTCGCGGGGGGGGTTAGAGACCCAGTACTTC
.	TRBV9	.	TRBJ2-1	CASSVAGALGHNEQFF	TGTGCCAGCAGCGTAGCAGGGGCCCTAGGCCACAATGAGCAGTTCTTC
.	TRBV3-1	.	TRBJ1-5	CASSQQGSGNQPQHF	TGTGCCAGCAGCCAACAGGGGTCGGGCAATCAGCCCCAGCATTTT
.	TRBV6-1	.	TRBJ2-5	CASKLGTLDGETQYF	TGTGCCAGCAAGCTCGGGACGCTGGACGGAGAGACCCAGTACTTC
few	TRBV10-3	.	TRBJ2-5	CAISESPNQETQYF	TGTGCCATCAGTGAGTCCCCTAACCAAGAGACCCAGTACTTC
.	TRBV25-1	.	TRBJ1-2	CASSPDSNINYGYTF	TGTGCCAGCAGTCCGGACAGCAATATAAACTATGGCTACACCTTC
.	TRBV7-2	.	TRBJ2-5	CASSSRGIGTQYF	TGTGCCAGCAGCTCCCGGGGGATTGGGACCCAGTACTTC
.	TRBV6-5	TRBD1	TRBJ1-2	CASSYSPRGYGYTF	TGTGCCAGCAGTTACTCTCCCAGGGGGTATGGCTACACCTTC
once	TRBV6-5	TRBD1	TRBJ2-4	CASSYDRDENVQYF	TGTGCCAGCAGTTACGACAGGGATGAAAACGTTCAGTACTTC
.	TRBV4-2	.	TRBJ2-7	CASSQPSDTYEQYF	TGTGCCAGCAGCCAACCTTCTGACACCTACGAGCAGTACTTC
.	TRBV28	.	TRBJ2-1	CASSPPTIYNEQFF	TGTGCCAGCAGTCCCCCGACTATCTACAATGAGCAGTTCTTC
.	TRBV5-1	.	TRBJ2-7	CASSKGGDSPYEQYF	TGCGCCAGCAGCAAAGGAGGGGACTCCCCGTACGAGCAGTACTTC
.	TRBV7-2	TRBD2	TRBJ2-1	CASSRPSGLAGGSSYNEQFF	TGTGCCAGCAGCCGGCCCTCGGGACTAGCGGGGGGGTCGTCTTACAATGAGCAGTTCTTC
.	TRBV28	TRBD1	TRBJ1-4	CASSLTDRSYNEKLFF	TGTGCCAGCAGTCTCACGGACAGGTCATATAATGAAAAACTGTTTTTT
many	TRBV20-1	.	TRBJ2-6	CSARSLGGANVLTF	TGCAGTGCTAGGTCCCTCGGTGGGGCCAACGTCCTGACTTTC
.	TRBV20-1	.	TRBJ2-7	CSARETPGEQYF	TGCAGTGCTAGAGAGACACCGGGCGAGCAGTACTTC
few	TRBV12-3/TRBV12-4	.	TRBJ2-1	CASSIGREEQFF	TGTGCCAGCAGTATCGGCCGGGAGGAGCAGTTCTTC
.	TRBV5-1	TRBD1	TRBJ2-1	CASSMGQVNEQFF	TGCGCCAGCAGCATGGGACAGGTTAATGAGCAGTTCTTC
.	TRBV7-3	.	TRBJ2-7	CASSALGMGDAYEQYF	TGTGCCAGCAGCGCCCTGGGAATGGGGGATGCCTACGAGCAGTACTTC
.	TRBV14	.	TRBJ2-1	CASSHSSGSSYNEQFF	TGTGCCAGCAGCCATTCGTCCGGGAGCTCCTACAATGAGCAGTTCTTC
.	TRBV7-9	.	TRBJ2-5	CASSENTFQETQYF	TGTGCCAGCAGTGAAAACACGTTCCAAGAGACCCAGTACTTC
.	TRBV12-3/TRBV12-4	.	TRBJ1-2	CASSVDANSYGYTF	TGTGCCAGCAGTGTAGACGCGAACTCCTATGGCTACACCTTC
.	TRBV7-2	TRBD2	TRBJ2-7	CASSLDGGDYEQYF	TGTGCCAGCAGCTTAGACGGGGGGGACTACGAGCAGTACTTC
few	TRBV14	TRBD1	TRBJ1-1	CASSQDLGQGNTEAFF	TGTGCCAGCAGCCAAGATCTGGGACAGGGGAACACTGAAGCTTTCTTT
.	TRBV2	.	TRBJ2-5	CASSDLAEETQYF	TGTGCCAGCAGTGATTTAGCTGAAGAGACCCAGTACTTC
few	TRBV10-3	TRBD2	TRBJ2-5	CAISVVGGTSGGETQYF	TGTGCCATCAGTGTCGTCGGAGGGACTAGCGGGGGAGAGACCCAGTACTTC
many	TRBV6-5	TRBD1	TRBJ2-7	CASVSSGTGFFGEQYF	TGTGCCAGCGTCTCCTCCGGGACAGGGTTTTTCGGGGAGCAGTACTTC
few	TRBV20-1	.	TRBJ2-7	CSARAVFSSYEQYF	TGCAGTGCTAGAGCCGTTTTCTCCAGCTACGAGCAGTACTTC
.	TRBV5-5	.	TRBJ2-2	CASSPTAPRGTGELFF	TGTGCCAGCAGCCCAACGGCACCCCGGGGCACCGGGGAGCTGTTTTTT
few	TRBV15	.	TRBJ1-6	CATSRVSYNSPLHF	TGTGCCACCAGCAGAGTTTCGTATAATTCACCCCTCCACTTT
.	TRBV15	TRBD1	TRBJ2-7	CATSKGQGDSYEQYF	TGTGCCACCAGCAAAGGACAGGGTGACTCCTACGAACAGTACTTC
.	TRBV5-8	TRBD1	TRBJ1-2	CASSRYRDRGRINYGYIF	TGTGCCAGCAGCCGCTATAGGGACAGGGGGCGAATTAACTATGGCTACATCTTC
once	TRBV4-2	.	TRBJ2-3	CASSQVLRSDTQYF	TGTGCCAGCAGCCAAGTCCTTCGATCAGATACGCAGTATTTT
few	TRBV4-2	TRBD1	TRBJ2-1	CASSQGEGDSPAYNEQFF	TGTGCCAGCAGCCAGGGGGAAGGGGACAGCCCCGCTTACAATGAGCAGTTCTTC
.	TRBV15	TRBD2	TRBJ2-7	CATSNTGTTYERYF	TGTGCCACCAGCAACACCGGGACTACCTACGAGCGGTACTTC
.	TRBV29-1	.	TRBJ2-1	CSVRRGTDPYNEQFF	TGCAGCGTCAGGAGGGGAACAGATCCCTACAATGAGCAGTTCTTC
.	TRBV27	TRBD1	TRBJ2-2	CASSTNRGWDTGELFF	TGTGCCAGCAGTACTAACAGGGGCTGGGACACCGGGGAGCTGTTTTTT
few	TRBV20-1	.	TRBJ2-5	CSARLREETQYF	TGCAGTGCTAGGCTCAGGGAAGAGACCCAGTACTTC